The 30 T cell receptor beta chains in this list originate from one sample, sequenced in a study of molecular identifiers for immune sequencing clone quantification. MiXCR was run by TCRdb on the PCR reads, yielding one entry per CDR3 protein. The sample includes about 630,000 distinct CDR3 sequences, about 25% of them seen just once. Sequences were obtained from naive CD8+ T cells from blood, with Jurkat cell RNA spiked in. Subset in this sample: FACS-sorted CD8+CD4-CCR7+CD45RA+ naive T cells. The receptors originated from a human donor in good health. Some libraries in this study had Jurkat cell RNA spiked in.

This clonotype has only a few counts. The chain combines TRBV5-6 with TRBJ2-5; D call uncertain. Trimming shortened V by 1 base and J by 3 bases, and 13 bases separated the two germline ends. Germline loops: CDR1 SGHDT, CDR2 YYEEEE. The CDR3 spans 15 residues. CDR3 nucleotide sequence: TGTGCCAGCAGCTTGTTTATCAATGGAAAAGAGACCCAGTACTTC. Protein product: CASSLFINGKETQYF.

This clonotype was found a few times. This rearrangement joins TRBV13 to TRBJ2-1, with D perhaps matching TRBD1 (5 bases). The V end lost 4 bases, the J end lost 7 bases, and 8 bases lay between the germline ends. CDR1 and CDR2 from the germline V gene are PRHDT and FYEKMQ (reference sequence). This CDR3 has 12 amino acids. For the CDR3, the DNA is TGTGCCAGCAGCTGGACACGGAATGAGCAGTTCTTC. Protein: CASSWTRNEQFF.

This clonotype occurred a few times. V usage is TRBV19 and J usage is TRBJ2-2; the D is unclear. V was pared by 11 bases and J by 0 bases, with 10 bases between. Per germline, CDR1 LNHDA and CDR2 SQIVND (reference sequence). This CDR3 contains 13 residues. CDR3 DNA sequence: TGTGCCGTGGAGACTGCGAACACCGGGGAGCTGTTTTTT. Translated, it gives CAVETANTGELFF.

This clonotype was picked up a small number of times. The chain uses TRBV12-3 or TRBV12-4 and TRBJ1-1, with 9 bases lining up with TRBD1. The CDR3 covers 17 residues. J lost 1 base, V lost 1 base, and 7 bases had no gene match. The CDR3: CASSLGGQGRGNTEAFF. As DNA, the CDR3 is TGTGCCAGCAGTTTAGGGGGACAGGGTAGGGGGAACACTGAAGCTTTCTTT.

This clonotype was detected only a few times. V is TRBV21-1 and J is TRBJ2-2; TRBD1 is the table's D call and was not checked against the DNA. TRBV21-1 is a listed pseudogene. This CDR3 comprises 13 residues. CDR3 protein: CASSKGPPDELFF. CDR3 DNA: TGTGCCAGCAGCAAAGGGCCCCCCGACGAGCTGTTTTTT.

There are a few counts of this clonotype. V gene TRBV19 combines with J gene TRBJ1-5; no clear D gene. Trimming took 11 bases from V and 2 from J, leaving 10 bases between them. The CDR3 has 12 amino acids. Germline V gene lookup returns CDR1 LNHDA and CDR2 SQIVND (reference sequence). The chain's CDR3 is CAVKSGNQPQHF. In DNA form, the CDR3 reads TGTGCCGTCAAAAGTGGCAATCAGCCCCAGCATTTT.

This clonotype was recorded many times. The V and J genes are TRBV6-2 or TRBV6-3 and TRBJ2-7; possible D gene TRBD2, 6 bases. Germline V lookup: CDR1 MNHEY, CDR2 SVGEGT. V gave up 2 bases and J gave up 4 bases, with 21 bases separating them. CDR3 length: 17 residues. The CDR3 here is CASSYTSSVGEEYEQYF. The CDR3 bases are TGTGCCAGCAGTTACACGTCTTCGGTCGGGGAGGAATACGAGCAGTACTTC.

This clonotype was detected ten times or more. This sequence joins TRBV30 and TRBJ2-3; D gene unclear. Germline V CDR1 and CDR2: GTSNPN, SVGIG (reference sequence). This CDR3 is built from 15 residues. V was trimmed by 3 bases and J by 4 bases, leaving 17 bases between them. The CDR3 protein is CAWSPLGVLADTQYF. The CDR3 nucleotides are TGTGCCTGGAGCCCCCTAGGAGTTTTGGCAGATACGCAGTATTTT.

There are a few counts of this clonotype. J is TRBJ1-4 and V is TRBV27; TRBD1 is a possible D gene (6 bases). The length of the CDR3 is 15 residues. The germline V gene has CDR1 MNHEY and CDR2 SMNVEV (reference sequence). V lost 3 bases and J 3 bases, leaving 11 bases between the germline ends. CDR3 sequence reads: CASSLRGAANEKLFF. CDR3 sequence (DNA): TGTGCCAGCAGTTTGAGGGGGGCGGCTAATGAAAAACTGTTTTTT.

This clonotype appeared many times. The V gene is TRBV19, the J gene TRBJ1-5; the D gene is possibly TRBD1 (5 bases). Germline lookup yields CDR1 LNHDA and CDR2 SQIVND (reference sequence). Trimming took 3 bases from V and 2 from J, leaving 5 bases between them. The CDR3 consists of 13 residues. CDR3 amino acids: CASSMGGNQPQHF. The DNA for the CDR3 is TGTGCCAGTAGTATGGGGGGCAATCAGCCCCAGCATTTT.

About this clonotype: A single base separates this from a much larger clone, so it may be a read error. This rearrangement joins TRBV28 to TRBJ1-5; TRBD1 is a possible D gene (5 bases). The CDR3 contains 18 residues. The germline V gene has CDR1 MDHEN and CDR2 SYDVKM. CDR3 sequence reads: CVSSFPPGGEYSNQPQHF. CDR3 bases: TGTGTCAGCAGTTTCCCTCCAGGAGGGGAGTATAGCAATCAGCCCCAGCATTTT. The full variable domain, completed using reference TRBV28 and TRBJ1-5, is DVKVTQSSRYLVKRTGEKVFLECVQDMDHENMFWYRQDPGLGLRLIYFSYDVKMKEKGDIPEGYSVSREKKERFSLILESASTNQTSMYLCVSSFPPGGEYSNQPQHFGDGTRLSIL.

This clonotype was counted only a few times. The rearrangement joins TRBV30 to TRBJ2-1; 12 bases are a match to TRBD2. Per germline, CDR1 GTSNPN and CDR2 SVGIG (reference sequence). Trimming took 6 bases from V and 7 from J; bases not matched to a gene: 10. The length of the CDR3 is 15 residues. The CDR3 loop is CACTSSGGAGNEQFF. The CDR3 coding sequence is TGTGCCTGCACCTCTAGCGGGGGGGCGGGGAATGAGCAGTTCTTC. Looking up the rest from reference TRBV30 and TRBJ2-1 gives the full variable domain: SQTIHQWPATLVQPVGSPLSLECTVEGTSNPNLYWYRQAAGRGLQLLFYSVGIGQISSEVPQNLSASRPQDRQFILSSKKLLLSDSGFYLCACTSSGGAGNEQFFGPGTRLTVL.

Turning to this clonotype: A much larger clone sits a single nucleotide away, making a read error possible. The rearrangement links TRBV2 to TRBJ2-2, with no clear D. Germline V CDR1 and CDR2: SNHLY, FYNNEI. Trimming shortened V by 1 base and J by 0 bases, and 9 bases separated the two germline ends. This CDR3 has 16 residues. The CDR3 sequence is CASSEVSSSNTGELFF. In DNA, the CDR3 is TGTGCCAGCAGTGAAGTTAGCAGCTCGAACACCGGGGAGCTGTTTTTT.

About this clonotype itself: A read error may explain this, as a much larger clone is one base away. The CDR3 does not end in the conserved phenylalanine or tryptophan, so this is likely a read error. This chain links TRBV4-1 with TRBJ2-1; D ambiguous. Between the trimmed V and J ends, which lost 4 bases and 4 bases, there was a span of 5 bases. Germline lookup yields CDR1 MGHRA and CDR2 YSYEKL. This CDR3 contains 12 residues. In nucleotides, the CDR3 is TGCGCCAGCAGCCGAGATTACAATGAGCAGTTCCTC. Protein product: CASSRDYNEQFL.

The rearrangement joins TRBV21-1 to TRBJ1-4. TRBV21-1 is an annotated pseudogene. This CDR3 region has 16 residues. The CDR3 protein is CASSLPESKLGEKLFF. The CDR3 region has the DNA TGTGCCAGCAGCCTACCAGAGTCGAAGTTGGGAGAAAAACTGTTTTTT.

The V call is TRBV14, the J call TRBJ1-2; D not certain. This CDR3 comprises 17 residues. Per germline, CDR1 SGHDN and CDR2 FVKESK. V was shortened by 4 bases and J by 4 bases, with 22 bases between the two germline ends. CDR3 sequence (DNA): TGTGCCAGCAGCCCCACCTTTGGGGAGCCAGAGGTCTATGGCTACACCTTC. Amino acid sequence: CASSPTFGEPEVYGYTF.

CDR3 region: CASSSWEYAFPNYGYTF. Here the CDR3 DNA reads TGTGCCAGCAGCTCCTGGGAGTATGCGTTTCCAAACTATGGCTACACCTTC. This rearrangement joins TRBV5-6 to TRBJ1-2, with no clear D. V lost 3 bases and J 2 bases, leaving 20 bases between the germline ends. Germline V gene sequence: CDR1 SGHDT, CDR2 YYEEEE. This CDR3 spans 17 amino acids.

Many counts were recorded for this clonotype. The chain joins TRBV4-3 to TRBJ1-5; D remains ambiguous. Deletions cut 0 bases from V and 4 bases from J, with 10 bases between. Germline CDR1 LGHNA, CDR2 YSLEER. The CDR3 runs to 15 residues. The CDR3 sequence is CASSQDRVSNQPQHF. In nucleotides, the CDR3 is TGCGCCAGCAGCCAAGATCGGGTCTCGAATCAGCCCCAGCATTTT.

CDR3 coding DNA: TGTGCCAGCAGCCACCACTCTAGCGGGGGGGCATCCGGGGAGCTGTTTTTT. This translates into CASSHHSSGGASGELFF. The chain uses TRBV3-1 and TRBJ2-2, with 12 positions matching TRBD2. CDR3 size: 17 residues. The germline V gene has CDR1 LGHDT and CDR2 YNNKEL (reference sequence). Germline trimming cut 3 bases from V and 6 bases from J; bases unmatched to any gene: 8.

The table lists this clonotype with many counts. This chain uses TRBV25-1 with TRBJ1-5; D ambiguous. Germline CDR1 is MGHDK and CDR2 is SYGVNS. The V and J ends lost 4 bases and 7 bases respectively, with 11 bases between them. The CDR3 is made up of 13 amino acids. CDR3: CASSGDLNQPQHF. DNA of the CDR3: TGTGCCAGCAGTGGGGATCTAAACCAGCCCCAGCATTTT.

Of note for this clonotype: A much larger clonotype is one base distant, so this may be a read error. The chain combines TRBV25-1 with TRBJ2-7, with 7 nucleotides matching TRBD2. The CDR3 runs 15 residues. The J segment lost 7 bases and the V segment lost 4 bases, leaving 13 bases of the junction unmatched. CDR1 is MGHDK and CDR2 is SYGVNS in the germline V gene. The DNA of the CDR3 is TGTGCCAGCAGTGCCTCTAGCGGAGCCTACAATGAGCAGTACTTC. This gives the protein CASSASSGAYNEQYF.

This clonotype was observed at least ten times. V is TRBV28 and J is TRBJ1-5; D gene uncertain. The germline V and J ends were trimmed by 0 bases and 0 bases, with 9 bases remaining between them. Per germline, CDR1 MDHEN and CDR2 SYDVKM. There are 16 residues in the CDR3. The CDR3 coding sequence is TGTGCCAGCAGTTTATGGGCGGGCGATAGCAATCAGCCCCAGCATTTT. Translating it yields CASSLWAGDSNQPQHF.

This clonotype was recorded at least ten times. The chain links TRBV21-1 to TRBJ1-3; TRBD1, the D gene given by the table, was not confirmed from the DNA. TRBV21-1 has pseudogene status. CDR3 length: 16 residues. CDR3 protein: CASSNTGTGNGNTIYF. The CDR3 DNA reads as TGTGCCAGCAGCAATACCGGGACAGGGAACGGAAACACCATATATTTT.

Concerning this clonotype itself: A read error may explain this, as a much larger clone is one base away. In DNA, the CDR3 is TGTGCCATCAGCCCAGTCACGTACCCTGAAGCTTTCTTT. As protein: CAISPVTYPEAFF. The V gene is TRBV7-9, the J gene TRBJ1-1; no clear D gene. The germline V gene encodes CDR1 SEHNR and CDR2 FQNEAQ (reference sequence). This CDR3 spans 13 amino acids.

On this clonotype itself: The junction does not match germline at one end; this may be a read error. The J gene is TRBJ2-5, the V gene TRBV7-6; D is perhaps TRBD1 (6 bases). Germline V gene lookup returns CDR1 SGHVS and CDR2 FNYEAQ. CDR3 length equals 15 residues. As DNA, the CDR3 is TGTGCCAGCAGCTATGCGGTCAGGGGAAAAGCGACCCCGTACTTC. Residues: CASSYAVRGKATPYF.

This clonotype was found many times. The V call is TRBV4-1, the J call TRBJ2-3, with TRBD1 matching over 9 bases. CDR1 and CDR2 (germline): MGHRA, YSYEKL. Trimming took 0 bases from V and 3 from J; bases not matched to a gene: 4. CDR3 length: 16 residues. The chain's CDR3 is CASSQDGQGWTDTQYF. CDR3 nucleotide sequence: TGCGCCAGCAGCCAAGATGGACAGGGGTGGACAGATACGCAGTATTTT.

The table lists this clonotype with a few counts. J is TRBJ2-7 and V is TRBV4-1; 9 bases are a match to TRBD2. CDR3 length: 16 residues. From germline, CDR1 is MGHRA and CDR2 YSYEKL. V was clipped by 1 base and J by 5 bases; unmatched bases: 9. The CDR3 nucleotides read TGCGCCAGCAGCCAAGGTCCCGGGACTAGCTTTGACGAGCAGTACTTC. As protein: CASSQGPGTSFDEQYF.

J is TRBJ2-7 and V is TRBV6-1; D gene unclear. This CDR3 is 12 amino acids long. The germline CDR1 and CDR2 sequences are MNHNS and SASEGT. V was shortened by 2 bases and J by 6 bases, with 8 bases between the two germline ends. The CDR3, as DNA: TGTGCCAGCAGTGAAAAGATGTGCGAGCAGTACTTC. Translating it yields CASSEKMCEQYF.

The chain uses TRBV4-3 and TRBJ1-3, with D possibly matching TRBD1 (6 bases). Germline V gives CDR1 LGHNA, CDR2 YSLEER. This CDR3 has 17 amino acids. The germline V and J ends were trimmed by 1 base and 2 bases, with 15 bases remaining between them. CDR3 nucleotide sequence: TGCGCCAGCAGCCAAGGTAGAGGCAGGGGAGCTGGAAACACCATATATTTT. Residues: CASSQGRGRGAGNTIYF.

As concerns this clonotype: The CDR3 does not end in the conserved phenylalanine or tryptophan, so this is likely a read error. The chain combines TRBV19 with TRBJ1-3; D is possibly TRBD1 (6 bases). The CDR3 consists of 14 residues. The V and J ends lost 3 bases and 4 bases respectively, with 10 bases between them. Germline V lookup: CDR1 LNHDA, CDR2 SQIVND (reference sequence). The CDR3 DNA is TGTGCCAGTAGTATCGGACAGTCCGGAAACACCATATATCTT. Its protein product is CASSIGQSGNTIYL.